The entry below describes one T cell receptor (beta chain). Its specificity is unknown. These data come from a study of T cell repertoires in cytomegalovirus infection. TCRdb re-called the reads with MiXCR, one entry per CDR3 protein. Of about 920,000 distinct CDR3 sequences listed, 31% were seen once; the top ten hold roughly 13%. The study's findings and limits: Dominating the ex vivo response were HLA-C-restricted CMV-specific TCR beta clonotypes.

The ends were cut back, 0 bases at V and 8 bases at J, with 10 bases in the middle. Per germline, CDR1 MNHEY and CDR2 SMNVEV (reference sequence). The CDR3 runs 13 residues. The V and J genes are TRBV27 and TRBJ1-2; D is ambiguous. The specimen comprised cultured CD8+ T cells from PBMCs, sampled from culture after CMV antigen stimulation. This sequence was found in a human donor in good health (CMV status not recorded). Some clones in this sample may be carry-over from other donors' samples. DNA for the CDR3: TGTGCCAGCAGTTTATCTTGGGTCAGCGGCTACACCTTC. It codes for CASSLSWVSGYTF.